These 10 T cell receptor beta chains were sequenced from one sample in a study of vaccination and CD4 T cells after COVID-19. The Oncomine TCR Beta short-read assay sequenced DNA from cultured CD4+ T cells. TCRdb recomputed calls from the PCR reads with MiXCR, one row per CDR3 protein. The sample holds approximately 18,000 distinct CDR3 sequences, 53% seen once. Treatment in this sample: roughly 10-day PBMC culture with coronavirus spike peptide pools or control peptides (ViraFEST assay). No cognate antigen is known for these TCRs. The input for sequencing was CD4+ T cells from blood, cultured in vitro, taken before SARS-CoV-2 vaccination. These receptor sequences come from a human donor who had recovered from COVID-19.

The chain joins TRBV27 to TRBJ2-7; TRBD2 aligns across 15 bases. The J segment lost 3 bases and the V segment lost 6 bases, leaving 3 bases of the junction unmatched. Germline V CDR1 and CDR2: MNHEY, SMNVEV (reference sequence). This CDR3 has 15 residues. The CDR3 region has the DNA TGTGCCAGCAGCTTGGGACTAGCGGGAGGCTACGAGCAGTACTTC. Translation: CASSLGLAGGYEQYF.

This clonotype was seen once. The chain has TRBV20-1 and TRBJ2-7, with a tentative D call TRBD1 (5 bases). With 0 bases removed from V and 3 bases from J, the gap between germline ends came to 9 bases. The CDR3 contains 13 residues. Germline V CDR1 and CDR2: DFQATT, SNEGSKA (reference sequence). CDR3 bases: TGCAGTGCTAGAGATCCGACAGTCTACGAGCAGTACTTC. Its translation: CSARDPTVYEQYF.

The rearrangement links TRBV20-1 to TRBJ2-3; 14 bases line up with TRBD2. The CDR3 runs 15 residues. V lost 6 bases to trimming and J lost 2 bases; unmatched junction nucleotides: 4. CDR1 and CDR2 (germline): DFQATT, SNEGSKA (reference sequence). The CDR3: CSAPTSGRATDTQYF. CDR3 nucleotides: TGCAGTGCGCCGACTAGCGGGAGGGCCACAGATACGCAGTATTTT.

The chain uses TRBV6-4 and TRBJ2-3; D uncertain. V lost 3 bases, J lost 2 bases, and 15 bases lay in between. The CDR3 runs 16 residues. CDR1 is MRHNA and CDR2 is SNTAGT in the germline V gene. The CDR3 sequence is CASSEMEGTHTDTQYF. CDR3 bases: TGTGCCAGCAGTGAGATGGAAGGAACTCACACAGATACGCAGTATTTT.

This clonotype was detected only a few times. CDR3 nucleotides: TGCAGTGCTAGAGGGGGACCGGAGACCCAGTACTTC. This gives the protein CSARGGPETQYF. The chain couples TRBV20-1 to TRBJ2-5; D possibly uses TRBD1 or TRBD2 (5 bases each). V dropped 1 base and J dropped 5 bases, with 8 bases sitting between them. Per the germline V gene, CDR1 is DFQATT and CDR2 is SNEGSKA (reference sequence). This CDR3 is built from 12 residues.

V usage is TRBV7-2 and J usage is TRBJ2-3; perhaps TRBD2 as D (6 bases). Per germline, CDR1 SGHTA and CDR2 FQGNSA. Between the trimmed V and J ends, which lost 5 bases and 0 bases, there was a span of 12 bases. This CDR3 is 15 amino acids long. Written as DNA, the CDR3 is TGTGCCAGCAGCAAAACGGGACTCAGCACAGATACGCAGTATTTT. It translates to CASSKTGLSTDTQYF.

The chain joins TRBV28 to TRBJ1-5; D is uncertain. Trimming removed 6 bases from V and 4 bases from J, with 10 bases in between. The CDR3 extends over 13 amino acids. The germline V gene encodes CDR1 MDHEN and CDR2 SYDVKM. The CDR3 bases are TGTGCCAGCAGCACCGGCGGGAATCAGCCCCAGCATTTT. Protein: CASSTGGNQPQHF.

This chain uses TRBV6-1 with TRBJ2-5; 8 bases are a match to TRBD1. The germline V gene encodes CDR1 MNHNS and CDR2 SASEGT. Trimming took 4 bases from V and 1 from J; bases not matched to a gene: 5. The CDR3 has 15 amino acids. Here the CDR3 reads CASSAETGGQETQYF. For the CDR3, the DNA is TGTGCCAGCAGTGCGGAAACAGGGGGCCAAGAGACCCAGTACTTC.

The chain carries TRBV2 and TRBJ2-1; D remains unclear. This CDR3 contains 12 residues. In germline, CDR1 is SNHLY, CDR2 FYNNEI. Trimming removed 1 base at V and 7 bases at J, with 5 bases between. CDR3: CASSEGLNEQFF. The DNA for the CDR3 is TGTGCCAGCAGTGAAGGGTTGAATGAGCAGTTCTTC.

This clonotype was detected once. CDR3 in DNA: TGTGCCTGGAGTGTAAGGAGCCCTTCATCACCCCTCCACTTT. Amino acid sequence: CAWSVRSPSSPLHF. J is TRBJ1-6 and V is TRBV30; D is uncertain. Germline V gene sequence: CDR1 GTSNPN, CDR2 SVGIG (reference sequence). Trimming left V 0 bases short and J 10 bases short, with 13 bases between. The CDR3 has 14 amino acids. The whole variable domain, remainder taken from reference TRBV30 and TRBJ1-6, is SQTIHQWPATLVQPVGSPLSLECTVEGTSNPNLYWYRQAAGRGLQLLFYSVGIGQISSEVPQNLSASRPQDRQFILSSKKLLLSDSGFYLCAWSVRSPSSPLHFGNGTRLTVT.